Each of the 18 T cell receptor beta chains below was sequenced from the same sample in a study of T cells after yellow fever vaccination. Each CDR3 protein is one row after TCRdb ran MiXCR on the 5' RACE reads. The sample includes fewer than 100,000 distinct CDR3 sequences, approximately 8.4% of them seen just once. This specimen was CD8+ T cells not binding an NS4B(214-222) dextramer, sorted from PBMCs, taken roughly 14 days after the first yellow fever vaccination. The source is a man between 18 and 29 years old who received the YFV17D yellow fever vaccine.

The V call is TRBV20-1, the J call TRBJ2-1; 11 bases map to TRBD2. The V segment lost 4 bases and the J segment 7 bases; nucleotides outside the gene matches: 9. The CDR3 extends over 15 amino acids. Germline values: CDR1 DFQATT, CDR2 SNEGSKA (reference sequence). This chain's CDR3 is CSANPPTSGVNEQFF. CDR3 DNA sequence: TGCAGTGCTAATCCTCCGACTAGCGGGGTAAATGAGCAGTTCTTC.

This clonotype was counted at least ten times. The genes are TRBV20-1 and TRBJ1-3; no firm D call. The V gene lost 0 bases and the J gene lost 0 bases, with 9 bases spanning the gap. The CDR3 runs to 15 residues. Germline values: CDR1 DFQATT, CDR2 SNEGSKA (reference sequence). CDR3 bases: TGCAGTGCTAGAGATTACTCGAGCTCTGGAAACACCATATATTTT. It yields the protein CSARDYSSSGNTIYF.

This clonotype was counted many times. CDR3 in DNA: TGTGCCAGCAGTGCAAGCGGGGGTGGGACAGATACGCAGTATTTT. The encoded protein is CASSASGGGTDTQYF. V is TRBV6-1 and J is TRBJ2-3, with 8 nucleotides matching TRBD2. Germline V gene lookup returns CDR1 MNHNS and CDR2 SASEGT. The CDR3 has 15 residues. Trimming cost V 4 bases and J 3 bases; bases outside gene matches: 6.

The chain has TRBV5-6 and TRBJ2-1; perhaps TRBD1 as D (6 bases). The CDR3 totals 16 residues. The V gene's germline CDR1 is SGHDT and CDR2 YYEEEE. V lost 3 bases, J lost 0 bases, and 13 bases lay in between. The CDR3 DNA is TGTGCCAGCAGCTCCGTGGCGGACAGCTCCTACAATGAGCAGTTCTTC. Its protein is CASSSVADSSYNEQFF.

The chain uses TRBV7-8 and TRBJ2-1; weak D call: TRBD1 (6 bases). The V and J ends lost 2 bases and 0 bases respectively, with 8 bases between them. The CDR3 has 15 amino acids. Germline CDR1 and CDR2: SGHVS and FQNEAQ. The CDR3 DNA follows: TGTGCCAGCAGCTTATACAGGGCCTCCTACAATGAGCAGTTCTTC. As protein: CASSLYRASYNEQFF.

The chain combines TRBV20-1 with TRBJ2-7; 11 nucleotides agree with TRBD2. Trimming removed 5 bases from V and 5 bases from J; junction bases left unmatched: 8. The CDR3 runs 14 residues. In germline, CDR1 is DFQATT, CDR2 SNEGSKA (reference sequence). CDR3 coding DNA: TGCAGTGCTGTACCACTAGCGGGGGTGAACGAGCAGTACTTC. Translated: CSAVPLAGVNEQYF.

This clonotype was seen more than once but under ten times. The rearrangement joins TRBV12-3 or TRBV12-4 to TRBJ1-5, with D unresolved. This CDR3 contains 14 residues. V lost 3 bases and J 3 bases, leaving 9 bases between the germline ends. This chain's CDR3 is CASSFGRSNQPQHF. CDR3 nucleotide sequence: TGTGCCAGCAGTTTTGGACGGTCCAATCAGCCCCAGCATTTT.

The chain uses TRBV5-1 and TRBJ2-7, with a weak D call TRBD1 (7 bases). CDR3 length: 14 amino acids. Germline loops: CDR1 SGHRS, CDR2 YFSETQ. Trimming left V 4 bases short and J 2 bases short, with 13 bases between. The chain's CDR3 is CASSQQGGPYEQYF. The CDR3 nucleotides are TGCGCCAGCAGCCAGCAGGGGGGACCCTACGAGCAGTACTTC.

V and J are TRBV7-2 and TRBJ2-3, with unresolved D. Germline V lookup: CDR1 SGHTA, CDR2 FQGNSA. Trimming removed 7 bases from V and 6 bases from J, with 14 bases in between. This CDR3 has 13 amino acids. The CDR3 DNA is TGTGCCAGCACCTCACCCGGTCCCGATACGCAGTATTTT. This encodes CASTSPGPDTQYF.

The chain uses TRBV6-1 and TRBJ2-6; tentatively, D is TRBD1 (6 bases). Trimming stripped 6 bases from V and 5 bases from J, with 17 bases between. Germline loops: CDR1 MNHNS, CDR2 SASEGT. The CDR3 extends over 16 amino acids. The CDR3 protein is CASRLTDRRRANVLTF. In DNA, the CDR3 is TGTGCCAGCAGACTGACTGACAGGCGAAGGGCCAACGTCCTGACTTTC.

This clonotype turned up a few times. It is unclear where the CDR3 begins or ends on the DNA, so no DNA is shown, and the CDR3 is as TCRdb lists it. The genes are TRBV10-3 and TRBJ2-5; the table's D gene call, TRBD2, was not cross checked with the DNA. Germline-derived CDR1 and CDR2 are ENHRY and SYGVKD. The CDR3 totals 15 residues, both ends included. CDR3 loop: CAISPGTTPSETQYF.

Worth noting for this clonotype: Germline is not matched at one junction end, which may reflect a read error. The V call is TRBV5-1, the J call TRBJ1-1; no clear D gene. The CDR3 runs to 16 residues. Per the germline V gene, CDR1 is SGHRS and CDR2 is YFSETQ. The CDR3 reads CASSLPGSGMNTEVFF. The DNA for the CDR3 is TGCGCCAGCAGCTTGCCCGGTTCGGGGATGAACACTGAAGTTTTCTTT. The full variable domain, with the rest looked up from reference TRBV5-1 and TRBJ1-1, is KAGVTQTPRYLIKTRGQQVTLSCSPISGHRSVSWYQQTPGQGLQFLFEYFSETQRNKGNFPGRFSGRQFSNSRSEMNVSTLELGDSALYLCASSLPGSGMNTEVFFGQGTRLTVV.

This clonotype was recorded a few times. The chain couples TRBV11-2 to TRBJ1-1; D gene unclear. V shed 2 bases and J shed 7 bases, with 14 bases lying between them. This CDR3 region has 14 residues. The germline V gene has CDR1 SGHAT and CDR2 FQNNGV. The CDR3: CASSLSVLAFEAFF. The CDR3 DNA follows: TGTGCCAGCAGCTTATCAGTCTTGGCGTTTGAAGCTTTCTTT.

The V call is TRBV4-1, the J call TRBJ1-2; no clear D. The ends were cut back, 3 bases at V and 2 bases at J, with 16 bases in the middle. Per germline, CDR1 MGHRA and CDR2 YSYEKL. The CDR3 spans 16 residues. CDR3 nucleotides: TGCGCCAGCAGCCAGCCTCCCGGGGAACCCAACTATGGCTACACCTTC. Its protein is CASSQPPGEPNYGYTF.

The rearrangement joins TRBV4-1 to TRBJ1-5; D not resolved. Germline CDR1 is MGHRA and CDR2 is YSYEKL. The CDR3 extends over 11 amino acids. V was trimmed by 4 bases and J by 8 bases, leaving 6 bases between them. This chain's CDR3 is CASSLYKPQHF. CDR3 coding DNA: TGCGCCAGCAGCCTTTATAAGCCCCAGCATTTT.

In its sample, this clonotype was seen a few times. The chain is built from TRBV27 and TRBJ2-7; D perhaps matches TRBD1 (5 bases). V was cut by 4 bases and J by 4 bases, with 11 bases left in between. The CDR3 is made up of 13 amino acids. The germline gives CDR1 MNHEY, CDR2 SMNVEV (reference sequence). The CDR3 nucleotides are TGTGCCAGCAGTTCCCACTCAGGGTACGAGCAGTACTTC. Its protein product is CASSSHSGYEQYF.

This clonotype was detected a few times. The V gene is TRBV10-2, the J gene TRBJ2-3; 8 bases agree with TRBD2. The CDR3 consists of 15 residues. The V gene end was trimmed by 6 bases and the J gene end by 2 bases; junction bases not matched to a gene: 7. Germline loops: CDR1 WSHSY, CDR2 SAAADI. The CDR3 reads CASRIGGLATDTQYF. CDR3 DNA: TGCGCCAGCAGAATCGGAGGACTAGCCACAGATACGCAGTATTTT.

This clonotype turned up a few times. The gene calls are TRBV6-4 and TRBJ2-1, with TRBD2 matching 8 bases. Trimming took 3 bases from V and 9 from J; bases not matched to a gene: 10. Per the germline V gene, CDR1 is MRHNA and CDR2 is SNTAGT. CDR3 length: 15 residues. The CDR3 loop is CASSEDVAGSSEQFF. CDR3 nucleotide sequence: TGTGCCAGCAGTGAAGATGTAGCGGGGTCGAGTGAGCAGTTCTTC.